This T cell receptor beta chain stems from a study of shared clonotypes between healthy human individuals. Trimming removed 3 bases from V and 0 bases from J, with 15 bases in between. Germline CDR1 MNHEY, CDR2 SMNVEV (reference sequence). CDR3 length: 17 amino acids. The test was conducted at deep level. Template for every sorted-subset replicate PCR totaled approximately 0.2 ug DNA, some 30,000 T cell genomes. Profiling relied on immunoSEQ multiplex PCR, and the TCRdb table lists in-frame clones only, not all of them. The sample comprises approximately 2,000,000 clones, roughly 93% of which are singletons, and around 1.7% rests with the top ten. CD45RO negativity and positive selection for CCR7 defined naive CD8 cells, a population that excluded terminally differentiated effector memory CD45RA+ cells.

The sequencing input was naive CD8+ T cells from PBMCs. The receptor comes from a man aged 18 to 30 in good health. Some clones in this sample may be carry-over from other donors' samples. This sequence joins TRBV27 and TRBJ2-1, with TRBD2 as a possible D gene (6 bases). CDR3 nucleotide sequence: TGTGCCAGCAGTTTTGGAGGGATAGGGTTCTCCTACAATGAGCAGTTCTTC. Its protein is CASSFGGIGFSYNEQFF.